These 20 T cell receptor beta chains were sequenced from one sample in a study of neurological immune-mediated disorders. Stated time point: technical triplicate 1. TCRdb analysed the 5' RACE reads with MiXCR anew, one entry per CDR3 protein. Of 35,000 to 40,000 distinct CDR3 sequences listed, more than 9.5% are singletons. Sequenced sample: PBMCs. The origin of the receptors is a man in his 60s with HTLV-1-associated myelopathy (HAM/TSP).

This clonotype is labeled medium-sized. The DNA of the CDR3 is TGCGCCAGCGGACCATTAGCGGACACCGGGGAGCTGTTTTTT. Its protein is CASGPLADTGELFF. The chain joins TRBV5-1 to TRBJ2-2; D may be TRBD2 (6 bases). CDR3 length: 14 residues. The germline V gene encodes CDR1 SGHRS and CDR2 YFSETQ. The V end lost 7 bases, the J end lost 3 bases, and 13 bases lay between the germline ends. Using reference TRBV5-1 and TRBJ2-2 for the parts outside the CDR3, the full variable domain is KAGVTQTPRYLIKTRGQQVTLSCSPISGHRSVSWYQQTPGQGLQFLFEYFSETQRNKGNFPGRFSGRQFSNSRSEMNVSTLELGDSALYLCASGPLADTGELFFGEGSRLTVL.

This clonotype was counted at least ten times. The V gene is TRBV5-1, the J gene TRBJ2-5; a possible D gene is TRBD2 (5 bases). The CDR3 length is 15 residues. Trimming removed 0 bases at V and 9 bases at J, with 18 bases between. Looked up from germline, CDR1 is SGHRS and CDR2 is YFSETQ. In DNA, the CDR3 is TGCGCCAGCAGCTTGGATCGGGCGTACTCGGGATCCCAGTACTTC. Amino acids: CASSLDRAYSGSQYF.

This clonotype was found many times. CDR3 sequence (DNA): TGTGCCAGCTCACCATCCGCAGTCATGAACACTGAAGCTTTCTTT. This sequence encodes CASSPSAVMNTEAFF. The V and J genes are TRBV18 and TRBJ1-1; D unclear. CDR1 and CDR2 (germline): KGHSH, LQKENI. The length of the CDR3 is 15 residues. V dropped 2 bases and J dropped 0 bases, with 10 bases sitting between them.

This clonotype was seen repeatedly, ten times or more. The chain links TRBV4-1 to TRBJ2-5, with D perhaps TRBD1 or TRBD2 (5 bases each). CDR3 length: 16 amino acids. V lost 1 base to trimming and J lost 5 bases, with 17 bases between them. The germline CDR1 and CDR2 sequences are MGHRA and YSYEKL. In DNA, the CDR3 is TGCGCCAGCAGCCAAGTTCGAGGGACCCCCGGGGAGACCCAGTACTTC. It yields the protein CASSQVRGTPGETQYF.

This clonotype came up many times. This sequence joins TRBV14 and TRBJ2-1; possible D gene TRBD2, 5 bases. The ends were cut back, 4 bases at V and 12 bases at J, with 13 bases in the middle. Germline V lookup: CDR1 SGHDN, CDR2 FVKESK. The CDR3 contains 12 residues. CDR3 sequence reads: CASSLVAGWQFF. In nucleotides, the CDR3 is TGTGCCAGCAGCCTCGTTGCGGGCTGGCAGTTCTTC.

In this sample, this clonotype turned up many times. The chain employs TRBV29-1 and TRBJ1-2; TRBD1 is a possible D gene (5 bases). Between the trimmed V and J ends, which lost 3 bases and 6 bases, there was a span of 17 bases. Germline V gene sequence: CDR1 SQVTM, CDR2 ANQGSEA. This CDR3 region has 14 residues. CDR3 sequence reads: CSVEGPGTGNGYTF. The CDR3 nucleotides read TGCAGCGTTGAGGGCCCGGGGACGGGAAATGGCTACACCTTC.

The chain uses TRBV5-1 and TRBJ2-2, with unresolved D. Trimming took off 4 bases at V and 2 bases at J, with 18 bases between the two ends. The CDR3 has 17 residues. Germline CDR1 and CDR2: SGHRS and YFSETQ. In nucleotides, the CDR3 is TGCGCCAGCAGCGCCGCTCCTAACGTGGGTAACACCGGGGAGCTGTTTTTT. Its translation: CASSAAPNVGNTGELFF.

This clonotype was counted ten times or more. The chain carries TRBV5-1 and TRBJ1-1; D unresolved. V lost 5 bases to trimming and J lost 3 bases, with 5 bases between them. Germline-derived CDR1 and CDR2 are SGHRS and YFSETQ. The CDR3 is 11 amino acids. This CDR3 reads CASRFDTEAFF. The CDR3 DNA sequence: TGCGCCAGCAGGTTCGACACTGAAGCTTTCTTT. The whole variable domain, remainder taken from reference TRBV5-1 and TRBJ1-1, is KAGVTQTPRYLIKTRGQQVTLSCSPISGHRSVSWYQQTPGQGLQFLFEYFSETQRNKGNFPGRFSGRQFSNSRSEMNVSTLELGDSALYLCASRFDTEAFFGQGTRLTVV.

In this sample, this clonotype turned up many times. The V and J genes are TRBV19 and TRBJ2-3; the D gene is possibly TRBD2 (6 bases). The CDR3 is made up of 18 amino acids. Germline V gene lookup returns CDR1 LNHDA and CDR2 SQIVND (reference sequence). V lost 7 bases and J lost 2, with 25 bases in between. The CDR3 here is CASTGGRGWGHTTDTQYF. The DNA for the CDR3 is TGTGCCAGTACTGGAGGGAGAGGTTGGGGCCACACCACAGATACGCAGTATTTT.

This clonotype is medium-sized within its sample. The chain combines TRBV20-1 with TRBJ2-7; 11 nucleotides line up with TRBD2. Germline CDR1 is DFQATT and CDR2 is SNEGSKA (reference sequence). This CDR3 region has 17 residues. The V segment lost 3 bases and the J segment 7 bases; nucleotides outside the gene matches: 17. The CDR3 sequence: CSASGSSGGIEMWEQYF. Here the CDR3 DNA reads TGCAGTGCTAGCGGATCTAGCGGGGGGATCGAGATGTGGGAGCAGTACTTC.

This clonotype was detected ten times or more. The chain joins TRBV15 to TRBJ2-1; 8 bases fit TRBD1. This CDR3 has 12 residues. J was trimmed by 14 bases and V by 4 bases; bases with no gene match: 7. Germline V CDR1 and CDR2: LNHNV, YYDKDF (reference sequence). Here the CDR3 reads CATSTRTGGEFF. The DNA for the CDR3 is TGTGCCACCAGCACAAGAACAGGGGGAGAGTTCTTC. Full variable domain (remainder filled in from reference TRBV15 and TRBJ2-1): DAMVIQNPRYQVTQFGKPVTLSCSQTLNHNVMYWYQQKSSQAPKLLFHYYDKDFNNEADTPDNFQSRRPNTSFCFLDIRSPGLGDTAMYLCATSTRTGGEFFGPGTRLTVL.

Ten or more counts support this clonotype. CDR3: CASSESYRDMSYEQYF. The CDR3 nucleotides are TGCGCCAGCAGTGAGAGTTACCGGGACATGTCCTACGAGCAGTACTTC. The chain links TRBV10-2 to TRBJ2-7; a weak D match, TRBD1 (6 bases). V dropped 2 bases and J dropped 1 base, with 15 bases sitting between them. The CDR3 runs 16 residues. CDR1 and CDR2 (germline): WSHSY, SAAADI.

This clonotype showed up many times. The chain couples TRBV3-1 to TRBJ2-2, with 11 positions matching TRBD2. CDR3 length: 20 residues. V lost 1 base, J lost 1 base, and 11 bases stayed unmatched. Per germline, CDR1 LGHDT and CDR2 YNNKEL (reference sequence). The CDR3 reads CASSQVGSASGRRNTGELFF. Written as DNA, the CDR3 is TGTGCCAGCAGCCAAGTAGGTTCGGCTAGCGGGAGGAGGAACACCGGGGAGCTGTTTTTT.

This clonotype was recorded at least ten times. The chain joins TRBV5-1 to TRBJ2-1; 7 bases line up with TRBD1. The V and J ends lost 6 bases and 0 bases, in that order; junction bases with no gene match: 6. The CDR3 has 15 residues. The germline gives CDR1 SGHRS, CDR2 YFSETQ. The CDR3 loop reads CASTDGDSSYNEQFF. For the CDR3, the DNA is TGCGCCAGCACCGACGGGGACAGCTCCTACAATGAGCAGTTCTTC.

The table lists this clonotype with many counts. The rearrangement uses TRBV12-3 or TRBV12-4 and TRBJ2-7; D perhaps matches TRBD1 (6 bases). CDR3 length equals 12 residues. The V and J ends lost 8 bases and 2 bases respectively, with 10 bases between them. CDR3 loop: CASVGQTYEQYF. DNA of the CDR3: TGTGCCAGCGTCGGACAGACCTACGAGCAGTACTTC.

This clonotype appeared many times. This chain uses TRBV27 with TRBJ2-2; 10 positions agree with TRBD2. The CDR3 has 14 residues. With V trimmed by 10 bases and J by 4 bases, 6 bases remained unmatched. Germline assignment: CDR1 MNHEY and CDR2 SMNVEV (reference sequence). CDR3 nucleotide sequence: TGTGCCACCAGAAGCGGGAGGGCCACCGGGGAGCTGTTTTTT. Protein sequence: CATRSGRATGELFF.

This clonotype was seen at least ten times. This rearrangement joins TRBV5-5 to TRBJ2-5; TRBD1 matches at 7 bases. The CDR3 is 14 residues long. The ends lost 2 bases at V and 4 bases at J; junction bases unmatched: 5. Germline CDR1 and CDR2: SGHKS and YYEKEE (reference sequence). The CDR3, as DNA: TGTGCCAGCAGCTTTCGCAGGGGGAGAGAGACCCAGTACTTC. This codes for CASSFRRGRETQYF. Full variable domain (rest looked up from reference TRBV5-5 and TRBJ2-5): DAGVTQSPTHLIKTRGQQVTLRCSPISGHKSVSWYQQVLGQGPQFIFQYYEKEERGRGNFPDRFSARQFPNYSSELNVNALLLGDSALYLCASSFRRGRETQYFGPGTRLLVL.

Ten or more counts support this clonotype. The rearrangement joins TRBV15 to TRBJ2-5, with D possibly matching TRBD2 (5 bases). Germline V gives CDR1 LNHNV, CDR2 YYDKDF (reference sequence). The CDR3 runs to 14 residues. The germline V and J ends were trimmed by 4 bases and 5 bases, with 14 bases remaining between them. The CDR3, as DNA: TGTGCCACCAGCACCAGAGGAGGCCGGGAGACCCAGTACTTC. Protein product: CATSTRGGRETQYF.

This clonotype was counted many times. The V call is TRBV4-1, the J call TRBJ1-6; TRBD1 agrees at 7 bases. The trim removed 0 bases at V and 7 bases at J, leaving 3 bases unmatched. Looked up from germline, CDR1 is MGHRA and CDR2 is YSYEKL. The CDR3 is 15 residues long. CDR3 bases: TGCGCCAGCAGCCAAGATGCAGGGGGGAATTCACCCCTCCACTTT. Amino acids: CASSQDAGGNSPLHF.

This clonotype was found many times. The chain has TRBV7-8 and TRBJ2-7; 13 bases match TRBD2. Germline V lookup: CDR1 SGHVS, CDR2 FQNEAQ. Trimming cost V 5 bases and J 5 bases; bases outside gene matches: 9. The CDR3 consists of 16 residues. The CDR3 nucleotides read TGTGCCAGCAGCCTGGGGACTAGCGGGGCCCCCCACGAGCAGTACTTC. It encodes CASSLGTSGAPHEQYF.